The 18 T cell receptor beta chains in this list originate from one sample, sequenced in a study of T cells in Graves' hyperthyroidism and ophthalmopathy. TCR beta CDR3 regions were amplified from RNA. When the TCR CDR3 underwent first-round RT-PCR, the HTBI primer set was used. TCRdb re-analysed the multiplex PCR reads in MiXCR, keeping a single row per CDR3 protein. The sample contains about 290,000 distinct CDR3 sequences, roughly 13% of which appear only once. Sequences were obtained from blood. All receptors derive from a woman in her thirties with Graves' hyperthyroidism that later progressed to Graves' ophthalmopathy.

This clonotype was seen at least ten times. The rearrangement uses TRBV7-9 and TRBJ2-1, with D hard to call. This CDR3 region has 11 residues. V was trimmed by 6 bases and J by 6 bases, leaving 6 bases between them. The germline V gene encodes CDR1 SEHNR and CDR2 FQNEAQ (reference sequence). DNA of the CDR3: TGTGCCAGCAGATCCATCAATGAGCAGTTCTTC. This encodes CASRSINEQFF.

This clonotype was counted ten times or more. This chain links TRBV6-5 with TRBJ1-2, with D possibly being TRBD1 (5 bases). Germline V gene sequence: CDR1 MNHEY, CDR2 SVGAGI. The CDR3 has 13 amino acids. The V end lost 0 bases, the J end lost 7 bases, and 9 bases lay between the germline ends. CDR3 sequence reads: CASSYSGVGGYTF. CDR3 DNA sequence: TGTGCCAGCAGTTACTCGGGGGTTGGTGGCTACACCTTC.

Many counts were recorded for this clonotype. This sequence joins TRBV2 and TRBJ2-1; D is perhaps TRBD1 (5 bases). Germline V gene lookup returns CDR1 SNHLY and CDR2 FYNNEI. Trimming took off 7 bases at V and 9 bases at J, with 16 bases between the two ends. The CDR3 is 13 amino acids. Here the CDR3 DNA reads TGTGCCAGCAAGACAGATGGTCAGGGTGAGCAGTTCTTC. The encoded protein is CASKTDGQGEQFF.

This clonotype was observed a handful of times. The chain joins TRBV5-5 to TRBJ2-5; D unresolved. Germline V gives CDR1 SGHKS, CDR2 YYEKEE (reference sequence). Between the trimmed V and J ends, which lost 1 base and 4 bases, there was a span of 8 bases. There are 13 residues in the CDR3. The CDR3 protein is CASSLMDVETQYF. Here the CDR3 DNA reads TGTGCCAGCAGCTTGATGGACGTAGAGACCCAGTACTTC.

In this sample, this clonotype turned up many times. This sequence joins TRBV29-1 and TRBJ1-1; 7 nucleotides agree with TRBD1. The CDR3 loop spans 13 amino acids. Germline loops: CDR1 SQVTM, CDR2 ANQGSEA. The V segment lost 8 bases and the J segment 0 bases; nucleotides outside the gene matches: 6. Here the CDR3 DNA reads TGCAGCACCGGGACAGACTTGAACACTGAAGCTTTCTTT. As protein: CSTGTDLNTEAFF.

In its sample, this clonotype was seen many times. V is TRBV10-2 and J is TRBJ2-3, with D uncertain. This CDR3 comprises 11 residues. Germline CDR1 reads WSHSY; CDR2 reads SAAADI. V lost 5 bases to trimming and J lost 3 bases, with 3 bases between them. The DNA for the CDR3 is TGCGCCAGCAGTCATACAGATACGCAGTATTTT. Amino acids: CASSHTDTQYF.

The chain has TRBV10-3 and TRBJ2-1; 7 nucleotides align to TRBD2. This CDR3 has 14 amino acids. V lost 4 bases, J lost 0 bases, and 0 bases stayed unmatched. The germline V gene has CDR1 ENHRY and CDR2 SYGVKD. CDR3 nucleotide sequence: TGTGCCATCAGTGGGACTAGCTCCTACAATGAGCAGTTCTTC. Residues: CAISGTSSYNEQFF.

This clonotype was found a few times. The chain employs TRBV7-6 and TRBJ2-7; 7 bases align to TRBD1. The ends lost 4 bases at V and 0 bases at J; junction bases unmatched: 6. Germline V CDR1 and CDR2: SGHVS, FNYEAQ. CDR3 length equals 15 residues. CDR3 loop: CASSYGTASSYEQYF. DNA of the CDR3: TGTGCCAGCAGCTACGGGACAGCGAGCTCCTACGAGCAGTACTTC.

The V and J genes are TRBV12-3 or TRBV12-4 and TRBJ1-1; TRBD1 agrees at 8 bases. The trim removed 3 bases at V and 3 bases at J, leaving 3 bases unmatched. The CDR3 has 14 residues. CDR3 loop: CASSFAGGYTEAFF. The CDR3 DNA reads as TGTGCCAGCAGTTTCGCAGGGGGCTACACTGAAGCTTTCTTT.

The V and J genes are TRBV9 and TRBJ1-2; D ambiguous. Germline lookup yields CDR1 SGDLS and CDR2 YYNGEE. The CDR3 consists of 14 residues. Trimming cost V 0 bases and J 10 bases, with 16 bases left between them. The CDR3, as DNA: TGTGCCAGCAGCGTAGATGGACGGATAACCCACTACACCTTC. Translated, it gives CASSVDGRITHYTF.

In this sample, this clonotype turned up a few times. This chain joins TRBV15 and TRBJ2-7; D is uncertain. CDR3 length equals 15 residues. Between the trimmed V and J ends, which lost 0 bases and 3 bases, there was a span of 12 bases. Germline V gene data show CDR1 as LNHNV and CDR2 as YYDKDF (reference sequence). The CDR3 DNA follows: TGTGCCACCAGCAGAGATTCGGGCGGAGACTACGAGCAGTACTTC. Translating it yields CATSRDSGGDYEQYF.

This clonotype was counted ten times or more. V usage is TRBV20-1 and J usage is TRBJ2-6; D is perhaps TRBD2 (6 bases). Germline lookup yields CDR1 DFQATT and CDR2 SNEGSKA (reference sequence). The V and J ends lost 3 bases and 2 bases respectively, with 14 bases between them. This CDR3 region has 16 residues. The CDR3 loop reads CSASAAWEAGANVLTF. The CDR3 bases are TGCAGTGCTAGCGCGGCTTGGGAGGCTGGGGCCAACGTCCTGACTTTC.

This clonotype was recorded at least ten times. The chain carries TRBV20-1 and TRBJ2-3, with D possibly being TRBD2 (6 bases). The CDR3 spans 15 residues. Between the trimmed V and J ends, which lost 5 bases and 3 bases, there was a span of 18 bases. The germline CDR1 and CDR2 sequences are DFQATT and SNEGSKA (reference sequence). The chain's CDR3 is CSAGGSSRTTDTQYF. CDR3 nucleotides: TGCAGTGCTGGGGGGTCTAGCAGGACAACAGATACGCAGTATTTT.

This clonotype was seen only a few times. This chain connects TRBV4-3 to TRBJ1-4; no definite D call. The CDR3 runs 14 residues. Trimming left V 0 bases short and J 3 bases short, with 5 bases between. Germline V gene lookup returns CDR1 LGHNA and CDR2 YSLEER. The CDR3 loop reads CASSQDLPNEKLFF. The CDR3 DNA follows: TGCGCCAGCAGCCAAGATTTGCCTAATGAAAAACTGTTTTTT.

V usage is TRBV27 and J usage is TRBJ2-3, with no clear D. The CDR3 consists of 14 residues. The V gene's germline CDR1 is MNHEY and CDR2 SMNVEV (reference sequence). V lost 3 bases, J lost 6 bases, and 13 bases lay in between. DNA for the CDR3: TGTGCCAGCAGTTTCGCGGCCGTTTGGGATACGCAGTATTTT. It is translated as CASSFAAVWDTQYF.

This clonotype was counted at least ten times. This chain joins TRBV28 and TRBJ1-2, with D unclear. This CDR3 has 14 residues. CDR1 MDHEN and CDR2 SYDVKM come from the germline V gene. V was pared by 4 bases and J by 6 bases, with 15 bases between. DNA for the CDR3: TGTGCCAGCAGTTCCCCATTCGCGACGAATGGCTACACCTTC. This gives the protein CASSSPFATNGYTF.

V and J are TRBV19 and TRBJ1-1, with TRBD1 identical over 7 bases. This CDR3 has 20 residues. J gave up 1 base and V 4 bases, and 21 bases lay outside the gene matches. The germline gives CDR1 LNHDA, CDR2 SQIVND (reference sequence). CDR3 coding DNA: TGTGCCAGTAGTAGACAGGGAGTCATATACTTTGTGGGGGAGAACACTGAAGCTTTCTTT. This sequence encodes CASSRQGVIYFVGENTEAFF.

This rearrangement joins TRBV6-2 or TRBV6-3 to TRBJ2-5, with D perhaps TRBD1 (6 bases). Germline lookup yields CDR1 MNHEY and CDR2 SVGEGT. The CDR3 sequence is 12 residues long. V dropped 11 bases and J dropped 5 bases, with 15 bases sitting between them. CDR3 sequence: CASKGVPETQYF. The CDR3, as DNA: TGTGCCTCTAAGGGGGTTCCGGAGACCCAGTACTTC.